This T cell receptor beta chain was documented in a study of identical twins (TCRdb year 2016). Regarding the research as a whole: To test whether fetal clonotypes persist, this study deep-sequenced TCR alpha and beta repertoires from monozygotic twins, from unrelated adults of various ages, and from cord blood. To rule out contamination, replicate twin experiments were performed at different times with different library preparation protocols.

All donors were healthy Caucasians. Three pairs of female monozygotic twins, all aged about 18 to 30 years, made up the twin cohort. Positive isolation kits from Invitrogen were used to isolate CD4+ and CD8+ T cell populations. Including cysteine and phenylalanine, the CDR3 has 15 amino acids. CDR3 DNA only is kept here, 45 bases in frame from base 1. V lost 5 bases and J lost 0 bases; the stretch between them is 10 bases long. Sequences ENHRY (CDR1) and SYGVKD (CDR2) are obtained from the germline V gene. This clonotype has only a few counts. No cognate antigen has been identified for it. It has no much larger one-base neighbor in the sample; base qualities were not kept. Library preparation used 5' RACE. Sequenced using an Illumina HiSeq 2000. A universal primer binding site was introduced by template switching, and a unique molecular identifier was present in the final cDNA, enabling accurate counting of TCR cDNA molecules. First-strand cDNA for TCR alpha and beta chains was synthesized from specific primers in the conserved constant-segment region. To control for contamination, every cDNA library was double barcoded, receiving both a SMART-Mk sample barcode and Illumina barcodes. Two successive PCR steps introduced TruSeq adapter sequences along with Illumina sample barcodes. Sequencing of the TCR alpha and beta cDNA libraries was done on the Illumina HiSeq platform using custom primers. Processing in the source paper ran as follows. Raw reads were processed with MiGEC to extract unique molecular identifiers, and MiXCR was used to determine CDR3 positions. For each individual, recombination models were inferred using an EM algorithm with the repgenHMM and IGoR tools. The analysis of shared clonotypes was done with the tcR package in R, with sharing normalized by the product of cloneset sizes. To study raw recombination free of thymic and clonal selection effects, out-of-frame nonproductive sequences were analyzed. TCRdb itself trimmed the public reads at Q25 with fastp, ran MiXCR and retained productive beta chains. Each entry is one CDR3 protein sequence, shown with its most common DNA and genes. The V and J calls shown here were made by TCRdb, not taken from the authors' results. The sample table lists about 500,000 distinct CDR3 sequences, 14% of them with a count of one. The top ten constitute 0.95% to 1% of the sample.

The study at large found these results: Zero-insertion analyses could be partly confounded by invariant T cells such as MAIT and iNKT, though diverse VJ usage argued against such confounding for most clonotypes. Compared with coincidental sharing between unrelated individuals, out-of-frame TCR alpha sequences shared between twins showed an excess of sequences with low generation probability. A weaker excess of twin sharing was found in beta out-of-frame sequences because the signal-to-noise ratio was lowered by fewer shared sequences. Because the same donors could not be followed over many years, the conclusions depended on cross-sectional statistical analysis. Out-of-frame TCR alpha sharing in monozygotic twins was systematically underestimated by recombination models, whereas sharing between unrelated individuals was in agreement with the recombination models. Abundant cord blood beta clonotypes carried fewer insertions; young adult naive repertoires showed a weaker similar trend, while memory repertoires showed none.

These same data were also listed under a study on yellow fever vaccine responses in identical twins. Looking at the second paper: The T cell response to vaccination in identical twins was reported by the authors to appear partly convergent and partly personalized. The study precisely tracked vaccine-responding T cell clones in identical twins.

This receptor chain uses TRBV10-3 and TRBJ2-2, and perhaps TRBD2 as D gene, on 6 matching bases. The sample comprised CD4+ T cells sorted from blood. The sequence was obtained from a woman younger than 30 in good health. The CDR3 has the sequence CAISYGTSNTGELFF. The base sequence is TGTGCCATCAGTTACGGGACTTCGAACACCGGGGAGCTGTTTTTT.